This T cell receptor (beta chain) was identified in a study of tumor-infiltrating lymphocytes in oesophageal squamous cell carcinoma. Germline values: CDR1 WSHSY, CDR2 SAAADI. Trimming took 3 bases from V and 1 from J; bases not matched to a gene: 1. The CDR3 has 15 amino acids. This clonotype is categorized as medium-sized. TCRdb reanalysed the PCR reads using MiXCR and keeps one entry per CDR3 protein. Here the sample spans thousands of distinct CDR3 sequences, around 15% being singletons. This chain joins TRBV10-2 and TRBJ2-5, with TRBD2 matching 11 bases. The receptor was derived from a male donor with esophageal squamous cell carcinoma. The sample consisted of normal esophageal tissue next to the tumor. The CDR3 loop reads CASSDLAGGQETQYF. CDR3 in DNA: TGCGCCAGCAGTGACCTAGCGGGGGGCCAAGAGACCCAGTACTTC.